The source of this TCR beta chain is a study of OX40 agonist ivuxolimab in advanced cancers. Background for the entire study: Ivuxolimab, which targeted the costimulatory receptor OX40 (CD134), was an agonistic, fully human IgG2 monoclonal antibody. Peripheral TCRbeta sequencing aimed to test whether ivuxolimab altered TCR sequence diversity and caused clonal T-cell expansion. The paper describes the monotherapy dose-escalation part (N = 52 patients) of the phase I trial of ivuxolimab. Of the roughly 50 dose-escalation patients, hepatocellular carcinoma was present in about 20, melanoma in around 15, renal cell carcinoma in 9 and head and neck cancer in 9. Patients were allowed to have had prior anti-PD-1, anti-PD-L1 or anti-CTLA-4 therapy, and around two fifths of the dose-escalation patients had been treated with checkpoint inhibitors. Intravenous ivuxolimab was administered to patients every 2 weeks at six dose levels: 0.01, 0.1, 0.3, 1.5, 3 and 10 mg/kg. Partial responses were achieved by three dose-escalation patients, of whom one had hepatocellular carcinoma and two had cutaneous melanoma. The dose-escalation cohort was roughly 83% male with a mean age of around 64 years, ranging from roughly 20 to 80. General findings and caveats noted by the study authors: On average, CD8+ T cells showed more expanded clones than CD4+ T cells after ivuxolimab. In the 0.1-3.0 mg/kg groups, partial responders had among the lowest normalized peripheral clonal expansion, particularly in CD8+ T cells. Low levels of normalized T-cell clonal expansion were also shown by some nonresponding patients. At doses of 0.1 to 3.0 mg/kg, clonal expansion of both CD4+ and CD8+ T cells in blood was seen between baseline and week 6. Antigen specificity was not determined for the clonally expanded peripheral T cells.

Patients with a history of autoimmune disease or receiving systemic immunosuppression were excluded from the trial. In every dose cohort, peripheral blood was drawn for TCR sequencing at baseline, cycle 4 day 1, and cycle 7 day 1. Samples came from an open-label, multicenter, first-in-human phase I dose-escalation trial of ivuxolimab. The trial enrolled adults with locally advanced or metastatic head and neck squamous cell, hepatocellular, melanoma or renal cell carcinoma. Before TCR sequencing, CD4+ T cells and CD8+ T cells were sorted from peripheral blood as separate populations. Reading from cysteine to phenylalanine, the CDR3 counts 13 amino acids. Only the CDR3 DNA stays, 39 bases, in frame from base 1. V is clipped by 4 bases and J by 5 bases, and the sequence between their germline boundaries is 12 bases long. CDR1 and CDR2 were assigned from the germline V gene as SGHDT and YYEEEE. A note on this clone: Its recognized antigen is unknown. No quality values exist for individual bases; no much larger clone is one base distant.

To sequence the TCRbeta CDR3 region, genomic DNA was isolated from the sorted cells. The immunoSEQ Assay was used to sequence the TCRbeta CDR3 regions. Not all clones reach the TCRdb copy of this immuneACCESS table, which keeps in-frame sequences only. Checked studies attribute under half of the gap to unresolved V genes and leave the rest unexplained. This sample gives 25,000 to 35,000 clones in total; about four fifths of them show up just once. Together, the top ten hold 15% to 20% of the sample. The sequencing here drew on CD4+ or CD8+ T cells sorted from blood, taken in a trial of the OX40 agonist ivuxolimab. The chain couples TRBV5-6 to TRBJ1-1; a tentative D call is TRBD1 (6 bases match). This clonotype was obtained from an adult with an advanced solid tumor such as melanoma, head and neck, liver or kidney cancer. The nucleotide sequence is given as TGTGCCAGCAGCATGGGACATCCGACTGAAGCTTTCTTT. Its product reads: CASSMGHPTEAFF. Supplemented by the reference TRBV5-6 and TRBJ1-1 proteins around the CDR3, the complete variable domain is DAGVTQSPTHLIKTRGQQVTLRCSPKSGHDTVSWYQQALGQGPQFIFQYYEEEERQRGNFPDRFSGHQFPNYSSELNVNALLLGDSALYLCASSMGHPTEAFFGQGTRLTVV.